The source of this T cell receptor (beta chain) is a study of OX40 agonist ivuxolimab in advanced cancers. Study-level background: The drug used for patients, ivuxolimab, was an agonistic anti-OX40 (CD134) antibody. Across the patients, intravenous ivuxolimab was delivered every 2 weeks at 0.01 to 10 mg/kg.

Assay: immunoSEQ multiplex PCR; the TCRdb copy retains only in-frame clones and omits some. Among around 62,000 clones, roughly nine tenths were seen once, and the ten largest hold 9% to 15%. The study, taken as a whole, reports: At 0.1 to 3.0 mg/kg, CD4+ and CD8+ blood T cells expanded clonally by week 6.

After removal of 6 bases from V and 6 bases from J, the junction contained 8 bases not matched to a gene. The CDR3 is 15 amino acids. Germline assignment: CDR1 MDHEN and CDR2 SYDVKM. This clone was seen a single time. The antigen is undetermined. The chain uses TRBV28 and TRBJ2-3; TRBD2 aligns across 11 bases. This receptor was taken from an adult with an advanced solid tumor such as melanoma, head and neck, liver or kidney cancer. The source material was CD4+ or CD8+ T cells sorted from blood, sampled in a trial of the OX40 agonist ivuxolimab. The CDR3 sequence is CASSNSGRAGDTQYF. The CDR3 DNA is TGTGCCAGCAGCAATAGCGGGAGGGCCGGTGATACGCAGTATTTT. The complete variable domain, with remaining parts taken from reference TRBV28 and TRBJ2-3, reads DVKVTQSSRYLVKRTGEKVFLECVQDMDHENMFWYRQDPGLGLRLIYFSYDVKMKEKGDIPEGYSVSREKKERFSLILESASTNQTSMYLCASSNSGRAGDTQYFGPGTRLTVL.